This T cell receptor (beta chain) was sequenced for a study of T cell responses to AZD1222 COVID-19 vaccine. Libraries were prepared by immunoSEQ multiplex PCR; TCRdb keeps only in-frame clonotypes and omits some of them. The sample lists 65,000 to 70,000 clones, around 82% seen once, with roughly 6% in the top ten. The CDR3 loop spans 15 amino acids. V lost 6 bases and J lost 3, with 15 bases in between. Germline CDR1 and CDR2: KGHSH and LQKENI. The sequencing here drew on peripheral blood, taken 28 days after the second AZD1222 dose. V and J are TRBV18 and TRBJ2-1, with unresolved D. This TCR was sampled from an adult who received the AZD1222 COVID-19 vaccine. For the CDR3, the DNA is TGTGCCAGCTCCCTACCCCTAGGTAACTACAATGAGCAGTTCTTC. Residues: CASSLPLGNYNEQFF.